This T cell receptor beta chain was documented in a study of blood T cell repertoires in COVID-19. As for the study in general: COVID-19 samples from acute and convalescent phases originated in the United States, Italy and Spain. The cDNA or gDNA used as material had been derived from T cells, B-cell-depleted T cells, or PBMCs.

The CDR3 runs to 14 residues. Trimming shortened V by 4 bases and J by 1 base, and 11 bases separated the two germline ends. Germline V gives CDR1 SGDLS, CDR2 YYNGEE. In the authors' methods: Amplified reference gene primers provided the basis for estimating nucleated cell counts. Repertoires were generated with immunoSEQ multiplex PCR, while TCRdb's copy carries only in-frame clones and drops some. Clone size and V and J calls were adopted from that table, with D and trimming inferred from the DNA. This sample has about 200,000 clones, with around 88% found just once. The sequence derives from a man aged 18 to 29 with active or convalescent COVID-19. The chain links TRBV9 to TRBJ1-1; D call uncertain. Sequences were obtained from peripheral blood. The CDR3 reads CASSSSVQNTEAFF. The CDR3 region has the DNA TGTGCCAGCAGCAGCTCGGTCCAGAACACTGAAGCTTTCTTT. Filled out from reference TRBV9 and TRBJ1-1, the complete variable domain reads DSGVTQTPKHLITATGQRVTLRCSPRSGDLSVYWYQQSLDQGLQFLIQYYNGEERAKGNILERFSAQQFPDLHSELNLSSLELGDSALYFCASSSSVQNTEAFFGQGTRLTVV.